Each of the 14 T cell receptor beta chains below was sequenced from the same sample in a study of blood T cell repertoires in COVID-19 (TCRdb year 2020). The receptor library was made with the immunoSEQ multiplex PCR assay. TCRdb's version of the immuneACCESS table is confined to in-frame rearrangements and falls short of the full clone set. An unresolved V gene accounts for under half of the shortfall where checked; the remainder is of unknown origin. The sample records about 46,000 clones, over 75% of which are singletons. The ten largest make up approximately 11% of the sample. Sequenced input: peripheral blood. These receptors all come from a human donor with active COVID-19. The donor label of this sample is uncertain.

The J gene is TRBJ1-5, the V gene TRBV6-5, with D possibly TRBD1 on 5 matching bases. CDR3 length equals 12 residues. Germline V gene data show CDR1 as MNHEY and CDR2 as SVGAGI. V dropped 9 bases and J dropped 5 bases, with 11 bases sitting between them. The CDR3 DNA is TGTGCCAGTGGGGGAGGCTATCAGCCCCAGCATTTT. Protein sequence: CASGGGYQPQHF.

The chain uses TRBV5-1 and TRBJ1-2, with a tentative D call TRBD1 (5 bases). The CDR3 loop spans 15 amino acids. V dropped 3 bases and J dropped 8 bases, with 20 bases sitting between them. CDR1 SGHRS and CDR2 YFSETQ come from the germline V gene. Written as DNA, the CDR3 is TGCGCCAGCAGCTCCCGCGGGGCTGTCCCTTTGGGCTACACCTTC. Residues: CASSSRGAVPLGYTF.

The chain links TRBV7-2 to TRBJ2-3, with TRBD1 matching over 9 bases. With 5 bases clipped from V and 0 bases from J, the junction kept 6 bases outside the gene matches. This CDR3 comprises 16 residues. Germline loops: CDR1 SGHTA, CDR2 FQGNSA. The CDR3 sequence: CASSEGQGRSTDTQYF. CDR3 nucleotides: TGTGCCAGCAGCGAGGGACAGGGACGTAGCACAGATACGCAGTATTTT.

The chain recombines TRBV23-1 with TRBJ2-7; D is uncertain. TRBV23-1 is an open reading frame whose function is uncertain. The CDR3 length is 16 residues. The V end lost 4 bases, the J end lost 0 bases, and 16 bases lay between the germline ends. The CDR3, as DNA: TGCGCCAGCAGTCTTCGCGATATCCGGAGCTCCTACGAGCAGTACTTC. Translation gives CASSLRDIRSSYEQYF.

This chain links TRBV2 with TRBJ2-1; D gene uncertain. Between the trimmed V and J ends, which lost 2 bases and 3 bases, there was a span of 8 bases. This CDR3 contains 14 residues. Germline loops: CDR1 SNHLY, CDR2 FYNNEI. CDR3: CASSESAYYNEQFF. For the CDR3, the DNA is TGTGCCAGCAGTGAATCCGCCTACTACAATGAGCAGTTCTTC.

The CDR3 protein is CASSQSGVGTEAFF. The DNA for the CDR3 is TGCGCCAGCAGCCAGTCAGGGGTTGGGACTGAAGCTTTCTTT. This chain connects TRBV4-1 to TRBJ1-1; D may be TRBD1 (6 bases). The CDR3 contains 14 residues. Trimming stripped 3 bases from V and 5 bases from J, with 13 bases between. Germline V gene lookup returns CDR1 MGHRA and CDR2 YSYEKL.

This sequence joins TRBV11-3 and TRBJ2-5, with 11 bases fitting TRBD1. The ends lost 5 bases at V and 5 bases at J; junction bases unmatched: 7. Looked up from germline, CDR1 is SGHNT and CDR2 is YENEEA. CDR3 length: 15 residues. The CDR3 here is CASSPRTGGVETQYF. In nucleotides, the CDR3 is TGTGCCAGCAGCCCAAGGACAGGGGGCGTCGAGACCCAGTACTTC.

V usage is TRBV18 and J usage is TRBJ2-7; TRBD1 matches at 9 bases. The CDR3 consists of 15 residues. In germline, CDR1 is KGHSH, CDR2 LQKENI. Losses at the gene ends were 2 bases for V and 6 bases for J; bases not matched to a gene: 8. The CDR3 sequence is CASSPRQGESGEQYF. The CDR3 DNA reads as TGTGCCAGCTCACCAAGACAGGGGGAATCAGGCGAGCAGTACTTC.

The chain has TRBV4-1 and TRBJ2-6; D ambiguous. Trimming shortened V by 8 bases and J by 0 bases, and 11 bases separated the two germline ends. Germline V gene sequence: CDR1 MGHRA, CDR2 YSYEKL. This CDR3 contains 15 residues. CDR3 sequence (DNA): TGCGCCAGCTCATTGAGTCGCTCTGGGGCCAACGTCCTGACTTTC. Encoded protein: CASSLSRSGANVLTF.

CDR3 residues: CASRGQGSSYNEQFF. In nucleotides, the CDR3 is TGTGCCAGTAGAGGCCAGGGGAGCTCCTACAATGAGCAGTTCTTC. J is TRBJ2-1 and V is TRBV19; D perhaps matches TRBD1 (6 bases). V shed 6 bases and J shed 0 bases, with 12 bases lying between them. The CDR3 loop spans 15 amino acids. From germline, CDR1 is LNHDA and CDR2 SQIVND (reference sequence).

The rearrangement joins TRBV29-1 to TRBJ2-2; tentative D call: TRBD1 (6 bases). CDR3 length: 13 amino acids. Germline V gene sequence: CDR1 SQVTM, CDR2 ANQGSEA. The V gene lost 3 bases and the J gene lost 1 base, with 6 bases spanning the gap. The CDR3 here is CSVDRGNTGELFF. The CDR3 bases are TGCAGCGTTGACAGGGGGAACACCGGGGAGCTGTTTTTT.

This clone was recorded once. The CDR3 DNA reads as TGTGCCAGCTCTCTGGGACAGAGCTATGGCTACACCTTC. Translating gives CASSLGQSYGYTF. V and J are TRBV18 and TRBJ1-2, with 7 bases lining up with TRBD1. This CDR3 has 13 amino acids. Germline V gene data show CDR1 as KGHSH and CDR2 as LQKENI. J gave up 4 bases and V 6 bases, and 5 bases lay outside the gene matches.

The CDR3 protein is CASSTGSGVETQYF. The CDR3 bases are TGTGCCAGTAGTACCGGGAGCGGGGTGGAGACCCAGTACTTC. V and J are TRBV19 and TRBJ2-5, with 7 bases fitting TRBD2. Germline CDR1 and CDR2: LNHDA and SQIVND (reference sequence). The CDR3 contains 14 residues. The trim removed 4 bases at V and 5 bases at J, leaving 7 bases unmatched. Filled out from reference TRBV19 and TRBJ2-5, the complete variable domain reads DGGITQSPKYLFRKEGQNVTLSCEQNLNHDAMYWYRQDPGQGLRLIYYSQIVNDFQKGDIAEGYSVSREKKESFPLTVTSAQKNPTAFYLCASSTGSGVETQYFGPGTRLLVL.

The chain combines TRBV27 with TRBJ2-2; tentatively, D is TRBD2 (6 bases). The length of the CDR3 is 16 residues. V was shortened by 7 bases and J by 4 bases, with 19 bases between the two germline ends. Germline V gives CDR1 MNHEY, CDR2 SMNVEV (reference sequence). For the CDR3, the DNA is TGTGCCAGCACCATGCGGGGTGGGAGTGGCACCGGGGAGCTGTTTTTT. Translation: CASTMRGGSGTGELFF.